This T cell receptor (beta chain) derives from a study of beta chain features in type 1 diabetes. About the study: The study examined about 100,000,000 sorted cells across all samples.

Study outcomes and limitations: A moderate, significant TCRB CDR3 shortening appeared in type 1 diabetes across four CD4+ subsets. Cells carrying high TCR expression could end up over-represented when cDNA is sequenced.

Of the isolated RNA, all was reverse transcribed, and so the sequenced material was expressed TCRB transcripts. Generated by immunoSEQ multiplex PCR, the TCRdb table keeps only in-frame clones and is missing some. The sample includes tens of thousands of clones, 68% of them seen just once. Germline assignment: CDR1 SGHRS and CDR2 YFSETQ. The CDR3 runs 17 residues. V trimming: 4 bases; J trimming: 4 bases; junction bases outside the gene matches: 7. In regard to this clone: The antigen remains unidentified.

This TCR was recovered from a woman in her 40s with type 1 diabetes. The V call is TRBV5-1, the J call TRBJ2-1, with 14 bases that match TRBD2. Sequenced input: stem cell memory CD4+ T cells from blood. In nucleotides, the CDR3 is TGCGCCAGCAGCCCCCCGGGACTAGCGGGAGTGTACAATGAGCAGTTCTTC. Its protein product is CASSPPGLAGVYNEQFF.